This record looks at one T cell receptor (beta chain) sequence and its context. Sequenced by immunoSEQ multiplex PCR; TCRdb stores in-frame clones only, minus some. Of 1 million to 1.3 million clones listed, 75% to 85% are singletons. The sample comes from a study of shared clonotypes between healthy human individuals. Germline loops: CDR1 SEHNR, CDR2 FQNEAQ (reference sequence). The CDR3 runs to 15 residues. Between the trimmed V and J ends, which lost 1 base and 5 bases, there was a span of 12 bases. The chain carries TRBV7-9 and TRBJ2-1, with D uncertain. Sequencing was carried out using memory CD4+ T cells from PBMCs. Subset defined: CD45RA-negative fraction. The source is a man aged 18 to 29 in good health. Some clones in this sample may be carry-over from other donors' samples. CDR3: CASSLDPFWDNEQFF. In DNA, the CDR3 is TGTGCCAGCAGCTTAGACCCCTTTTGGGACAATGAGCAGTTCTTC.